These 32 T cell receptor beta chains were all obtained from the same sample, sequenced in a study of T-cell reconstitution after alpha-beta-depleted transplantation in children. Unique molecular identifiers were used to barcode this TCRbeta library. Using its own MiXCR run on the PCR reads, TCRdb lists one record per CDR3 protein. The sample carries fewer than 250,000 distinct CDR3 sequences, approximately 19% recorded once. This specimen consisted of PBMCs, mostly from graft donor cells, obtained 360 days after TCRalphabeta/CD19-depleted stem cell transplant. These TCRs come from a male patient aged 2-15 years who had a stem cell transplant for acute lymphoblastic leukemia, so the T cells may come from the graft donor.

This clonotype has only a few counts. The chain carries TRBV7-9 and TRBJ1-1; D might be TRBD1 (6 bases). CDR3 length equals 17 residues. Germline V gives CDR1 SEHNR, CDR2 FQNEAQ (reference sequence). V lost 4 bases to trimming and J lost 3 bases, with 21 bases between them. For the CDR3, the DNA is TGTGCCAGCAGCTGGCCCGCGACAGGCAGGGGCGACACTGAAGCTTTCTTT. It translates to CASSWPATGRGDTEAFF. Full variable domain (missing parts from reference TRBV7-9 and TRBJ1-1): DTGVSQNPRHKITKRGQNVTFRCDPISEHNRLYWYRQTLGQGPEFLTYFQNEAQLEKSRLLSDRFSAERPKGSFSTLEIQRTEQGDSAMYLCASSWPATGRGDTEAFFGQGTRLTVV.

There are a few counts of this clonotype. The V gene is TRBV15, the J gene TRBJ2-7, with TRBD1 matching 10 bases. Germline values: CDR1 LNHNV, CDR2 YYDKDF (reference sequence). With 0 bases clipped from V and 5 bases from J, the junction kept 7 bases outside the gene matches. The CDR3 has 16 residues. CDR3 sequence: CATSREIWTGGDEQYF. The CDR3 bases are TGTGCCACCAGCAGAGAGATTTGGACAGGGGGAGACGAGCAGTACTTC.

The chain joins TRBV5-1 to TRBJ1-2; 8 bases align to TRBD1. With 3 bases clipped from V and 7 bases from J, the junction kept 8 bases outside the gene matches. CDR3 length: 14 amino acids. CDR1 and CDR2 from the germline V gene are SGHRS and YFSETQ. The CDR3 protein is CASSSGATGVGYTF. In DNA form, the CDR3 reads TGCGCCAGCAGCTCGGGGGCGACAGGGGTTGGCTACACCTTC.

In this sample, this clonotype turned up a few times. The CDR3: CAASSREHEQFF. CDR3 coding DNA: TGTGCGGCGTCGTCAAGGGAACATGAGCAGTTCTTC. V and J are TRBV6-2 or TRBV6-3 and TRBJ2-1; the D is unclear. Looked up from germline, CDR1 is MNHEY and CDR2 is SVGEGT. This CDR3 has 12 residues.

The chain combines TRBV5-1 with TRBJ1-1; 7 nucleotides line up with TRBD1. CDR1 and CDR2 from the germline V gene are SGHRS and YFSETQ. Losses at the gene ends were 1 base for V and 5 bases for J; bases not matched to a gene: 2. The CDR3 has 13 amino acids. Written as DNA, the CDR3 is TGCGCCAGCAGCTTGCAGGGGGTAACTGAAGCTTTCTTT. It is translated as CASSLQGVTEAFF.

The chain employs TRBV28 and TRBJ2-7; D remains ambiguous. Germline V CDR1 and CDR2: MDHEN, SYDVKM. Trimming shortened V by 4 bases and J by 2 bases, and 6 bases separated the two germline ends. The CDR3 has 12 amino acids. CDR3 in amino acids: CASSWIPYEQYF. The CDR3 DNA reads as TGTGCCAGCAGTTGGATTCCCTACGAGCAGTACTTC.

This clonotype has only a few counts. The chain uses TRBV25-1 and TRBJ1-6, with 7 bases lining up with TRBD1. Germline V gives CDR1 MGHDK, CDR2 SYGVNS. This CDR3 comprises 16 residues. Trimming took 8 bases from V and 2 from J; bases not matched to a gene: 9. Here the CDR3 reads CASQTQGGTYNSPLHF. The CDR3 DNA reads as TGTGCCAGCCAAACCCAGGGGGGAACCTATAATTCACCCCTCCACTTT.

This clonotype was observed a few times. V is TRBV12-3 or TRBV12-4 and J is TRBJ1-3; 9 bases agree with TRBD1. This CDR3 is 15 amino acids long. The trim removed 3 bases at V and 6 bases at J, leaving 6 bases unmatched. CDR3 bases: TGTGCCAGCAGTTTGAGGGACAGGGTGACAAACACCATATATTTT. Protein product: CASSLRDRVTNTIYF.

This clonotype was recorded a few times. The chain uses TRBV7-2 and TRBJ2-7, with 7 bases identical to TRBD2. CDR1 and CDR2 from the germline V gene are SGHTA and FQGNSA. The CDR3 totals 13 residues. After removal of 3 bases from V and 3 bases from J, the junction contained 2 bases not matched to a gene. CDR3 in amino acids: CASSFSGNYEQYF. CDR3 coding DNA: TGTGCCAGCAGCTTCAGCGGGAACTACGAGCAGTACTTC. The entire variable domain, with the rest obtained from reference TRBV7-2 and TRBJ2-7, is as follows: GAGVSQSPSNKVTEKGKDVELRCDPISGHTALYWYRQSLGQGLEFLIYFQGNSAPDKSGLPSDRFSAERTGGSVSTLTIQRTQQEDSAVYLCASSFSGNYEQYFGPGTRLTVT.

The CDR3: CSARSRTDSNQPQHF. CDR3 DNA sequence: TGCAGTGCTAGGTCAAGAACTGATAGCAATCAGCCCCAGCATTTT. The chain links TRBV20-1 to TRBJ1-5; the D is unclear. The CDR3 consists of 15 residues. Germline assignment: CDR1 DFQATT and CDR2 SNEGSKA (reference sequence). V gave up 3 bases and J gave up 0 bases, with 12 bases separating them.

V and J are TRBV18 and TRBJ2-3; no firm D call. Germline V lookup: CDR1 KGHSH, CDR2 LQKENI. V lost 0 bases and J 5 bases, leaving 9 bases between the germline ends. This CDR3 region has 14 residues. The CDR3 sequence is CASSPPGLRDTQYF. The CDR3 DNA reads as TGTGCCAGCTCACCACCGGGGTTGAGAGATACGCAGTATTTT.

The sample holds a few counts of this clonotype. V is TRBV7-9 and J is TRBJ1-1, with D tentatively TRBD1 (5 bases). Germline-derived CDR1 and CDR2 are SEHNR and FQNEAQ (reference sequence). V was shortened by 4 bases and J by 4 bases, with 13 bases between the two germline ends. The CDR3 spans 14 residues. The CDR3 loop is CASSSVGTTTEAFF. As DNA, the CDR3 is TGTGCCAGCAGCTCAGTTGGGACGACCACTGAAGCTTTCTTT.

In its sample, this clonotype was seen a few times. At one boundary the junction diverges from the germline segment, which might be a read error. The gene calls are TRBV11-2 and TRBJ2-7; unclear D gene. The CDR3 extends over 17 amino acids. The germline gives CDR1 SGHAT, CDR2 FQNNGV. CDR3 in amino acids: CASSLEELRLSSYEQYF. The CDR3 nucleotides are TGTGCCAGCAGCCTAGAGGAGTTGAGGCTGAGCTCCTACGAGCAGTACTTC.

This clonotype showed up many times. V gene TRBV7-2 combines with J gene TRBJ2-7; D uncertain. Germline CDR1 reads SGHTA; CDR2 reads FQGNSA. Trimming removed 4 bases at V and 3 bases at J, with 7 bases between. The CDR3 consists of 12 residues. The CDR3 DNA reads TGTGCCAGCAGCTCTAGTGTCTACGAGCAGTACTTC. It translates to CASSSSVYEQYF.

This clonotype appeared many times. This chain's CDR3 is CASSQGALTGELFF. The CDR3 bases are TGCGCCAGCAGCCAAGGGGCCCTCACCGGGGAGCTGTTTTTT. The gene calls are TRBV4-3 and TRBJ2-2; no firm D call. The ends were cut back, 1 base at V and 4 bases at J, with 7 bases in the middle. The CDR3 is 14 amino acids. Germline loops: CDR1 LGHNA, CDR2 YSLEER.

This clonotype was counted ten times or more. The rearrangement links TRBV27 to TRBJ2-2; a possible D gene is TRBD2 (6 bases). V lost 3 bases and J lost 5, with 10 bases in between. The CDR3 contains 14 residues. Germline V gene sequence: CDR1 MNHEY, CDR2 SMNVEV (reference sequence). CDR3 loop: CASSFGTGTGELFF. The CDR3 bases are TGTGCCAGCAGTTTTGGGACTGGTACCGGGGAGCTGTTTTTT.

The V call is TRBV9, the J call TRBJ2-1; D is ambiguous. Germline-derived CDR1 and CDR2 are SGDLS and YYNGEE. The CDR3 totals 13 residues. V gave up 0 bases and J gave up 5 bases, with 6 bases separating them. The CDR3 reads CASSVASNNEQFF. CDR3 sequence (DNA): TGTGCCAGCAGCGTAGCCAGCAACAATGAGCAGTTCTTC.

This clonotype was seen many times. CDR3 region: CASSLRQGAPEQFF. In DNA, the CDR3 is TGTGCCAGCAGCTTAAGACAGGGGGCGCCTGAGCAGTTCTTC. The chain links TRBV7-3 to TRBJ2-1; 10 nucleotides align to TRBD1. The CDR3 covers 14 residues. V lost 1 base and J lost 9; bases outside the gene matches: 3. Looked up from germline, CDR1 is SGHTA and CDR2 is FQGTGA.

J is TRBJ2-1 and V is TRBV30; tentative D call: TRBD1 (6 bases). In germline, CDR1 is GTSNPN, CDR2 SVGIG (reference sequence). Trimming pared 5 bases from V and 0 bases from J, leaving 11 bases between. The CDR3 covers 14 residues. The CDR3 DNA is TGTGCCTGGGGAAGGGGGAGCTCCTACAATGAGCAGTTCTTC. Translating gives CAWGRGSSYNEQFF.

V usage is TRBV12-3 or TRBV12-4 and J usage is TRBJ1-1; perhaps TRBD1 as D (5 bases). With 4 bases removed from V and 0 bases from J, the gap between germline ends came to 12 bases. The length of the CDR3 is 15 residues. The CDR3, as DNA: TGTGCCAGCAGTTCACTCGACAGTATGAACACTGAAGCTTTCTTT. Encoded protein: CASSSLDSMNTEAFF.

J is TRBJ2-6 and V is TRBV6-5; unclear D gene. This CDR3 comprises 16 residues. The germline V gene has CDR1 MNHEY and CDR2 SVGAGI. Trimming removed 0 bases from V and 0 bases from J, with 6 bases in between. CDR3 sequence: CASSYSRISGANVLTF. CDR3 DNA: TGTGCCAGCAGTTACTCACGGATCTCTGGGGCCAACGTCCTGACTTTC.

This chain connects TRBV12-3 or TRBV12-4 to TRBJ2-3; a possible D gene is TRBD1 (5 bases). V was trimmed by 6 bases and J by 2 bases, leaving 18 bases between them. The CDR3 spans 16 residues. The CDR3 loop reads CASRHPLTALTDTQYF. CDR3 sequence (DNA): TGTGCCAGCAGACACCCCTTGACAGCTCTCACAGATACGCAGTATTTT.

The sample holds a few counts of this clonotype. The chain combines TRBV7-2 with TRBJ2-3; D is unclear. CDR3 length: 15 residues. V lost 1 base and J lost 2, with 10 bases in between. CDR1 is SGHTA, CDR2 FQGNSA, per germline. In DNA, the CDR3 is TGTGCCAGCAGCTTAGATAATACATTCACAGATACGCAGTATTTT. It translates to CASSLDNTFTDTQYF.

There are many counts of this clonotype. J is TRBJ2-3 and V is TRBV20-1; 12 bases are shared with TRBD2. The germline V gene encodes CDR1 DFQATT and CDR2 SNEGSKA (reference sequence). Trimming cost V 8 bases and J 2 bases; bases outside gene matches: 5. The CDR3 extends over 14 amino acids. The CDR3 is CSPRLAGVTDTQYF. The CDR3 nucleotides read TGCAGTCCTCGACTAGCGGGAGTCACAGATACGCAGTATTTT.

This rearrangement joins TRBV7-6 to TRBJ2-3; D call uncertain. Germline V gene data show CDR1 as SGHVS and CDR2 as FNYEAQ. The ends were cut back, 5 bases at V and 5 bases at J, with 14 bases in the middle. The length of the CDR3 is 14 residues. CDR3 sequence reads: CASSPRRAEDTQYF. CDR3 nucleotides: TGTGCCAGCAGCCCCCGACGAGCAGAAGATACGCAGTATTTT.

The chain employs TRBV6-1 and TRBJ2-7; 7 bases match TRBD1. Germline V lookup: CDR1 MNHNS, CDR2 SASEGT. The CDR3 covers 15 residues. The V segment lost 6 bases and the J segment 4 bases; nucleotides outside the gene matches: 12. The CDR3 bases are TGTGCCAGCAGCCCCCGGGACAGAGATAATTACGAGCAGTACTTC. Its translation: CASSPRDRDNYEQYF.

This chain joins TRBV7-6 and TRBJ2-7; 10 bases match TRBD2. There are 15 residues in the CDR3. Germline CDR1 SGHVS, CDR2 FNYEAQ. Trimming cost V 5 bases and J 2 bases; bases outside gene matches: 6. CDR3 nucleotides: TGTGCCAGCAGCCCGCTAGCGGGAGTGACCTACGAGCAGTACTTC. Its protein is CASSPLAGVTYEQYF.

This clonotype was found a few times. V and J are TRBV12-3 or TRBV12-4 and TRBJ1-5; TRBD1 might be the D (5 bases). The ends were cut back, 1 base at V and 0 bases at J, with 13 bases in the middle. The CDR3 is 17 amino acids. The CDR3 spells CASSLGRGRPSNQPQHF. The CDR3, as DNA: TGTGCCAGCAGTTTAGGTCGGGGCAGACCTAGCAATCAGCCCCAGCATTTT.

This chain links TRBV12-3 or TRBV12-4 with TRBJ2-2, with 10 bases lining up with TRBD1. The CDR3 loop spans 17 amino acids. V dropped 0 bases and J dropped 6; count of bases not matched to a gene: 7. The CDR3 nucleotides read TGTGCCAGCAGTTTAGCGGGACAGGGGCTCGGAGCCGGGGAGCTGTTTTTT. It translates to CASSLAGQGLGAGELFF.

The sample holds a few counts of this clonotype. The chain joins TRBV7-6 to TRBJ2-5; tentative D call: TRBD2 (5 bases). The CDR3 covers 20 residues. Germline V gives CDR1 SGHVS, CDR2 FNYEAQ. V was trimmed by 1 base and J by 4 bases, leaving 28 bases between them. The CDR3 spells CASSLVIRTSSRHGGETQYF. CDR3 in DNA: TGTGCCAGCAGCTTAGTAATTCGGACCTCCAGCAGACACGGAGGAGAGACCCAGTACTTC.

This chain uses TRBV7-8 with TRBJ2-1; D is undetermined. Deletions cut 1 base from V and 12 bases from J, with 16 bases between. Germline CDR1 is SGHVS and CDR2 is FQNEAQ. This CDR3 is built from 14 residues. The CDR3 nucleotides are TGTGCCAGCAGCTTAGGCAGTCTCCTGACGTGGCAGTTCTTC. Its protein is CASSLGSLLTWQFF.

In its sample, this clonotype was seen a few times. This chain uses TRBV10-3 with TRBJ2-7; 10 bases are a match to TRBD1. CDR1 and CDR2 from the germline V gene are ENHRY and SYGVKD. V lost 1 base, J lost 3 bases, and 6 bases stayed unmatched. The CDR3 length is 16 residues. This chain's CDR3 is CAISEFPGQGNYEQYF. CDR3 in DNA: TGTGCCATCAGTGAGTTCCCGGGACAGGGGAACTACGAGCAGTACTTC.